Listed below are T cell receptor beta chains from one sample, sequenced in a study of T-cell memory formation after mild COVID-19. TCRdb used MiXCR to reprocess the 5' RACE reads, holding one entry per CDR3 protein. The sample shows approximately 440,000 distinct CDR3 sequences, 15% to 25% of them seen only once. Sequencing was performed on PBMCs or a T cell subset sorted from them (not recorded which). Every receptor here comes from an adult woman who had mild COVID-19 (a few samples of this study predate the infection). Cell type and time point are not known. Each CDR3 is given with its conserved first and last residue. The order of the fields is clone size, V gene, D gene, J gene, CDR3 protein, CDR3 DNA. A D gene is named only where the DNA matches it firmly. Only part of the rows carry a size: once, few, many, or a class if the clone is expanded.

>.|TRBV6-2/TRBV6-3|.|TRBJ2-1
CASSEHQGFGYNEQFF
TGTGCCAGCAGTGAACACCAGGGGTTCGGCTACAATGAGCAGTTCTTC
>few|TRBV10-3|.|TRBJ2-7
CAISDTTYEQYF
TGTGCCATCAGTGACACCACCTACGAGCAGTACTTC
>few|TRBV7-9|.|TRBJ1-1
CASKIPQGNTEAFF
TGTGCCAGCAAAATTCCGCAGGGGAACACTGAAGCTTTCTTT
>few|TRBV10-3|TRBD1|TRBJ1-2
CAISDPAGGLVGYTF
TGTGCCATCAGTGATCCCGCAGGGGGCTTGGTTGGCTACACCTTC
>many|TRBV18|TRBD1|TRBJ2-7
CASSPPGTGGYYEQYF
TGTGCCAGCTCACCACCGGGGACAGGCGGCTACTACGAGCAGTACTTC
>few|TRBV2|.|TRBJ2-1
CASIPPRLYNEQFF
TGTGCCAGCATTCCCCCCCGACTATACAATGAGCAGTTCTTC
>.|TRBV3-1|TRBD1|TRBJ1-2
CASSHPGGAFNYGYTF
TGTGCCAGCAGCCACCCAGGGGGCGCATTTAACTATGGCTACACCTTC
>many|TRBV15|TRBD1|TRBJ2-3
CATSRDGQGVRTDTQYF
TGTGCCACCAGCAGAGATGGGCAGGGGGTTCGCACAGATACGCAGTATTTT
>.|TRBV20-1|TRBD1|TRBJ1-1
CSADRGAEAFF
TGCAGTGCTGACAGGGGGGCTGAAGCTTTCTTT
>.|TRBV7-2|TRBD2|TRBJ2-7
CASSSTSGRDEQYF
TGTGCCAGCAGCTCGACTAGCGGGAGAGACGAGCAGTACTTC
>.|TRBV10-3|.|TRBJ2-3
CAIGRGPNLRADTQYF
TGTGCCATCGGGAGAGGACCAAACCTTCGAGCAGATACGCAGTATTTT
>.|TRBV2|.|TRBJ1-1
CASILGMAEAFF
TGTGCCAGCATCTTAGGAATGGCTGAAGCTTTCTTT
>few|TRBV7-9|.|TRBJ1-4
CASSPTRPGHLNEKLFF
TGTGCCAGCAGCCCGACCCGTCCCGGACATCTTAATGAAAAACTGTTTTTT
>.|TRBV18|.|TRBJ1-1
CASSPESSAEAFF
TGTGCCAGCTCACCGGAGAGTTCCGCTGAAGCTTTCTTT
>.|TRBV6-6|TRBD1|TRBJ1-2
CASTQRTGQDGYTF
TGTGCCAGCACCCAACGGACAGGGCAGGACGGCTACACCTTC
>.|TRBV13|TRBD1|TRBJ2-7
CASSNDRALEQYF
TGTGCCAGCAGCAACGACAGGGCCCTCGAGCAGTACTTC
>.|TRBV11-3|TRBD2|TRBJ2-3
CASSSKAGGGDTQYF
TGTGCCAGCAGCTCAAAAGCGGGAGGAGGGGATACGCAGTATTTT
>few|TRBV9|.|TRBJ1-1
CASSVDRGGPINTEAFF
TGTGCCAGCAGCGTAGATAGGGGAGGGCCGATCAACACTGAAGCTTTCTTT
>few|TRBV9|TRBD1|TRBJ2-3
CASSLRQGERTDTQYF
TGTGCCAGCAGCTTGCGACAGGGGGAAAGGACAGATACGCAGTATTTT
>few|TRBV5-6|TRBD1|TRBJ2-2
CASSYPGQGANGELFF
TGTGCCAGCAGCTATCCTGGACAGGGGGCAAACGGGGAGCTGTTTTTT
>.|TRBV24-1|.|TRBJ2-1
CATSDPALGSYNEQFF
TGTGCCACCAGTGACCCAGCCCTCGGCTCCTACAATGAGCAGTTCTTC
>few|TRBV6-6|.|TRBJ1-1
CASRSQRGGKVTEAFF
TGTGCCAGCAGGTCCCAAAGGGGGGGGAAAGTCACTGAAGCTTTCTTT
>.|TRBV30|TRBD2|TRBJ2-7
CAWSVGLAAYEQYF
TGTGCCTGGAGTGTAGGACTAGCAGCCTACGAGCAGTACTTC
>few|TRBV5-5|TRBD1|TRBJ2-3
CASSRRQGKTDTQYF
TGTGCCAGCAGCCGGCGACAGGGGAAGACAGATACGCAGTATTTT
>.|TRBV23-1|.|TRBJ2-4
CASSRWGAKNIQYF
TGCGCCAGCAGTCGGTGGGGGGCCAAAAACATTCAGTACTTC
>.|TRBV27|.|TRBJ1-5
CASSLWGPNQPQHF
TGTGCCAGCAGTTTGTGGGGCCCCAATCAGCCCCAGCATTTT
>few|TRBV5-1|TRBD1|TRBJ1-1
CASSPRDRTANEAFF
TGCGCCAGCAGCCCCCGGGACAGAACCGCGAATGAAGCTTTCTTT
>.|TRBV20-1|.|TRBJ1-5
CSAHAGAQHF
TGCAGTGCCCACGCCGGGGCCCAGCATTTT
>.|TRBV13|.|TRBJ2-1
CASSLARVRGVGYNEQFF
TGTGCCAGCAGCTTAGCCCGTGTTCGCGGGGTTGGGTACAATGAGCAGTTCTTC
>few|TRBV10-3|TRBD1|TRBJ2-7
CAISESSGQGVVGEQYF
TGTGCCATCAGTGAGTCATCCGGACAGGGCGTAGTAGGCGAGCAGTACTTC
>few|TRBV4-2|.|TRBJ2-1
CASSARDGTYNEQFF
TGTGCCAGCAGCGCCCGGGACGGAACCTACAATGAGCAGTTCTTC
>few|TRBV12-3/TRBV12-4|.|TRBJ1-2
CASSKLGYGYTF
TGTGCCAGCAGTAAACTGGGCTATGGCTACACCTTC
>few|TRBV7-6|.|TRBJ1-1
CASSSITVPGEAFF
TGTGCCAGCTCCTCTATTACGGTTCCGGGGGAAGCTTTCTTT
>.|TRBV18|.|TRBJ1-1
CASSPDSFMNTEAFF
TGTGCCAGCTCACCGGACTCATTCATGAACACTGAAGCTTTCTTT
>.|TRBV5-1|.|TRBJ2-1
CASSLAIRANEQFF
TGCGCCAGCAGCTTGGCTATCAGGGCCAATGAGCAGTTCTTC
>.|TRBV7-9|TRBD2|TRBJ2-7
CASSSHSGEAPGYEQYF
TGTGCCAGCAGCTCGCATAGCGGGGAGGCTCCTGGCTACGAGCAGTACTTC
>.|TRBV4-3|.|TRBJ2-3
CASSRQTGDTQYF
TGCGCCAGCAGCCGACAGACAGGAGATACGCAGTATTTT
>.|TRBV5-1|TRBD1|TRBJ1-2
CASSLRTGNLYGYTF
TGCGCCAGCAGCTTAAGGACAGGGAACCTCTATGGCTACACCTTC
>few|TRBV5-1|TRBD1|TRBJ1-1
CASSPGQGILWTEAFF
TGCGCCAGCAGCCCGGGACAGGGGATACTGTGGACTGAAGCTTTCTTT
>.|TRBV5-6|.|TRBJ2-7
CASSWGRSSYEQYF
TGTGCCAGCAGCTGGGGCAGAAGCTCCTACGAGCAGTACTTC
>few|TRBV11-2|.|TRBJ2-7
CASSSFMSYEQYF
TGTGCCAGCAGCTCCTTTATGTCCTACGAGCAGTACTTC
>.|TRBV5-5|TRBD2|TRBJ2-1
CASSPVAGGRNEQFF
TGTGCCAGCAGCCCTGTAGCGGGGGGGCGCAATGAGCAGTTCTTC
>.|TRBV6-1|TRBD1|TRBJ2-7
CASSEDRGTSSYEQYF
TGTGCCAGCAGTGAGGACAGGGGGACGAGCTCCTACGAGCAGTACTTC
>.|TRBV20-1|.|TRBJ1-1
CSARDGWGLGAFF
TGCAGTGCTAGAGATGGGTGGGGCCTAGGAGCTTTCTTT
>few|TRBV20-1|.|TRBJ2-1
CSARGPGVSYNEQFF
TGCAGTGCTAGAGGTCCAGGGGTCTCCTACAATGAGCAGTTCTTC
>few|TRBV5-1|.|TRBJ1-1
CASSLQFADTEAFF
TGCGCCAGCAGCTTGCAATTCGCAGACACTGAAGCTTTCTTT
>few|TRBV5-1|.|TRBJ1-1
CASSLKWPGSLDTEAFF
TGCGCCAGCAGCTTGAAATGGCCAGGGTCGTTAGACACTGAAGCTTTCTTT
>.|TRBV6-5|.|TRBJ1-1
CASSRDGTEAFF
TGTGCCAGCAGCCGGGACGGCACTGAAGCTTTCTTT